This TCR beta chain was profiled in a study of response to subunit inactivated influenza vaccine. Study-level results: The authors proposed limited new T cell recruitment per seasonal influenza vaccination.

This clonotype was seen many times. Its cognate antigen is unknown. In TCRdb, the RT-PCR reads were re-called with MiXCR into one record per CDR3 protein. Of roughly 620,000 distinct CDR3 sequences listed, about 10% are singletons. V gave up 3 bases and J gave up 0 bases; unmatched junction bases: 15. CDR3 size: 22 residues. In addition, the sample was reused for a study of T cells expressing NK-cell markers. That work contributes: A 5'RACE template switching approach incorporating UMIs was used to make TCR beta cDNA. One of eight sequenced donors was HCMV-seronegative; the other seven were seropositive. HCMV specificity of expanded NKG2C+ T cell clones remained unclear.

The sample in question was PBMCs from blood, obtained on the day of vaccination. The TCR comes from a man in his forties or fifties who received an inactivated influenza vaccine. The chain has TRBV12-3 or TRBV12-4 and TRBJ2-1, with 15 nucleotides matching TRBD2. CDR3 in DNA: TGTGCCAGCAGTTTTGGGCTCGCCGGGACTAGCGGGAGGATGAGCTCCTACAATGAGCAGTTCTTC. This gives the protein CASSFGLAGTSGRMSSYNEQFF.